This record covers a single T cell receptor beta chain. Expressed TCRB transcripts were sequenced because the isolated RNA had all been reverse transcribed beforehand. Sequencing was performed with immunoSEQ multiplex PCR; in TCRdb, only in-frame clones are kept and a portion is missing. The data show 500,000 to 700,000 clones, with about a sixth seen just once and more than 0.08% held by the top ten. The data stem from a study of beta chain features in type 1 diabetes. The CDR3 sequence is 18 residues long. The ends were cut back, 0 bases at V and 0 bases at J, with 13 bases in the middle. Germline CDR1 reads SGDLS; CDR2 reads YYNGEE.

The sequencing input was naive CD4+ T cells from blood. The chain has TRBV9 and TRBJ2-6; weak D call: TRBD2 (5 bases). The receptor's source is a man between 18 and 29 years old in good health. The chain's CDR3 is CASSVEAAVHSGANVLTF. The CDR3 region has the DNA TGTGCCAGCAGCGTAGAAGCGGCGGTCCACTCTGGGGCCAACGTCCTGACTTTC.